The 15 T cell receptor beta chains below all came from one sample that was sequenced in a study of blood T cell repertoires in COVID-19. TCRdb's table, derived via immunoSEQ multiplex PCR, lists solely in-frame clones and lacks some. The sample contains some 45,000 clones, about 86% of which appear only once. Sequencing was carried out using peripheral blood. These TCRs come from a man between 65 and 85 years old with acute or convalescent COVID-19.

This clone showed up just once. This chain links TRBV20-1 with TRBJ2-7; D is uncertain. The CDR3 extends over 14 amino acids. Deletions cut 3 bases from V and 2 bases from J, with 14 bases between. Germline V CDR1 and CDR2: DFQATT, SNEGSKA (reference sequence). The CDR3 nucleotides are TGCAGTGCTAGTAACAGCCTATCTACCTACGAGCAGTACTTC. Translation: CSASNSLSTYEQYF.

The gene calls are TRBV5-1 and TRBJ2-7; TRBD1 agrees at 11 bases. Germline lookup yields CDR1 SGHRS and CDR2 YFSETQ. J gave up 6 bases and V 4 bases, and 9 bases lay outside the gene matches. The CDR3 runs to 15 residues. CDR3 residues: CASSTEDRGLGEQYF. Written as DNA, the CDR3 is TGCGCCAGCAGCACCGAGGACAGGGGGCTCGGCGAGCAGTACTTC.

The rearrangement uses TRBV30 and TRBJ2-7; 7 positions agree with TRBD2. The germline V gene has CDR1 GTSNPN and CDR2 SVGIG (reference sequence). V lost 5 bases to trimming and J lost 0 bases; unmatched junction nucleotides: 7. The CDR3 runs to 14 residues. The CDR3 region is CAWDERGLSYEQYF. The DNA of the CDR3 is TGTGCCTGGGACGAGCGGGGACTCTCCTACGAGCAGTACTTC.

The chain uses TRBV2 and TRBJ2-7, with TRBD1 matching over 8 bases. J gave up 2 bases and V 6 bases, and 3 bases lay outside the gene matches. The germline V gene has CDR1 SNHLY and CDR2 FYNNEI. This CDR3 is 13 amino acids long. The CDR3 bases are TGTGCCAGCAGCGGACAGGGAGCCTACGAGCAGTACTTC. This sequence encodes CASSGQGAYEQYF. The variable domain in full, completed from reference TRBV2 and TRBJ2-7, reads EPEVTQTPSHQVTQMGQEVILRCVPISNHLYFYWYRQILGQKVEFLVSFYNNEISEKSEIFDDQFSVERPDGSNFTLKIRSTKLEDSAMYFCASSGQGAYEQYFGPGTRLTVT.

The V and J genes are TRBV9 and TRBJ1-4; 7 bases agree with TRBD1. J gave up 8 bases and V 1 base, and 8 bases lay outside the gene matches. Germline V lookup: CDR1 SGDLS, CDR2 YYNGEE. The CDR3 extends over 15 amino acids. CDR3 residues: CASSVRRTGVEKLFF. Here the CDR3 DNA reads TGTGCCAGCAGCGTAAGGCGGACAGGTGTCGAAAAACTGTTTTTT.

The DNA of the CDR3 is TGTGCCAGTCGAGGGGACAGACTGGCTGAAGCTTTCTTT. Translating it yields CASRGDRLAEAFF. V usage is TRBV19 and J usage is TRBJ1-1; 7 positions match TRBD1. The CDR3 spans 13 residues. V gave up 8 bases and J gave up 6 bases; unmatched junction bases: 9. Germline-derived CDR1 and CDR2 are LNHDA and SQIVND (reference sequence).

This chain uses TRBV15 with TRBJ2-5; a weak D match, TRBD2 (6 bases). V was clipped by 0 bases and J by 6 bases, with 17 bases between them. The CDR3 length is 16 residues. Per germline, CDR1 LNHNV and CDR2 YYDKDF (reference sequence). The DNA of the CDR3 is TGTGCCACCAGCAGAGATCGCGGAGGGGCCGGGAAGACCCAGTACTTC. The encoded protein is CATSRDRGGAGKTQYF.

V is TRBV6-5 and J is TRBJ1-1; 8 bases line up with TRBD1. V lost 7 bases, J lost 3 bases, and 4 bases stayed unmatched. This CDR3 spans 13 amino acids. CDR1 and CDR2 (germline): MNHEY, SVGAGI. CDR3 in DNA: TGTGCCAGCAAGACAGGGGATGACACTGAAGCTTTCTTT. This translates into CASKTGDDTEAFF.

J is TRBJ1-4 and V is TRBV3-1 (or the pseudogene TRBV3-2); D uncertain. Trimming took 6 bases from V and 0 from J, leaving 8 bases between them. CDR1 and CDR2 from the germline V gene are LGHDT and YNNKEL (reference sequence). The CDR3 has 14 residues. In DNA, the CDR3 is TGTGCCAGCAGTCCGAGTGCAACTAATGAAAAACTGTTTTTT. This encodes CASSPSATNEKLFF.

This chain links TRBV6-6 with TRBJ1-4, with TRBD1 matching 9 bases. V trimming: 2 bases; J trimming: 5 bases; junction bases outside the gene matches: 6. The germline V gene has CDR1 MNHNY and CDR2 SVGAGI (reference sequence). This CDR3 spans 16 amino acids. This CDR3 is CASSYHMDRGNEKLFF. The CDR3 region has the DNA TGTGCCAGCAGTTACCACATGGACAGGGGAAATGAAAAACTGTTTTTT.

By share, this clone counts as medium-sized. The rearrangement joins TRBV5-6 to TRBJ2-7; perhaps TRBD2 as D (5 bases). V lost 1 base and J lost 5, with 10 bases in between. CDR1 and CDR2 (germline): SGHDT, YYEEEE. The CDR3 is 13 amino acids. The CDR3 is CASSLPSGDEQYF. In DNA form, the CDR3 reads TGTGCCAGCAGCTTGCCCAGCGGCGACGAGCAGTACTTC.

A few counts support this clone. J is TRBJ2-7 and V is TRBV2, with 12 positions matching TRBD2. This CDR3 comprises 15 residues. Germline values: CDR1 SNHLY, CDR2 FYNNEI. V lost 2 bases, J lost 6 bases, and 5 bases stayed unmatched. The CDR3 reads CASSERLAGVSEQYF. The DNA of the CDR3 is TGTGCCAGCAGTGAAAGACTAGCGGGAGTATCCGAGCAGTACTTC.

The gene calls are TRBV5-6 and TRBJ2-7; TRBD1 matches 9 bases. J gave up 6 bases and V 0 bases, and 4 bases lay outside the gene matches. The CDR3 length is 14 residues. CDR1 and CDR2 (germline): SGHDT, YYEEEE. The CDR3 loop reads CASSLGQQGAEQYF. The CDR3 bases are TGTGCCAGCAGCTTGGGACAACAGGGGGCCGAGCAGTACTTC. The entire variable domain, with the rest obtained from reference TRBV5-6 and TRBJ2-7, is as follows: DAGVTQSPTHLIKTRGQQVTLRCSPKSGHDTVSWYQQALGQGPQFIFQYYEEEERQRGNFPDRFSGHQFPNYSSELNVNALLLGDSALYLCASSLGQQGAEQYFGPGTRLTVT.

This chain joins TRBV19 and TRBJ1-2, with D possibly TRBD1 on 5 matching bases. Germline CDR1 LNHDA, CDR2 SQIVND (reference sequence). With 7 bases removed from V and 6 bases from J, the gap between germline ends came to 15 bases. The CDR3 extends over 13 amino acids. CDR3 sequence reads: CASTRGSLNGYTF. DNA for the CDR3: TGTGCCAGTACTCGGGGGTCCCTCAATGGCTACACCTTC.

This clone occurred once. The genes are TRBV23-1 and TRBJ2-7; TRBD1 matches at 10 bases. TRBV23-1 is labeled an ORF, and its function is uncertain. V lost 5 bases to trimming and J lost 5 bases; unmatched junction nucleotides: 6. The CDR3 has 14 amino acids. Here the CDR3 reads CASSYGTGVHEQYF. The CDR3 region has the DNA TGCGCCAGCAGTTATGGGACAGGGGTCCACGAGCAGTACTTC.